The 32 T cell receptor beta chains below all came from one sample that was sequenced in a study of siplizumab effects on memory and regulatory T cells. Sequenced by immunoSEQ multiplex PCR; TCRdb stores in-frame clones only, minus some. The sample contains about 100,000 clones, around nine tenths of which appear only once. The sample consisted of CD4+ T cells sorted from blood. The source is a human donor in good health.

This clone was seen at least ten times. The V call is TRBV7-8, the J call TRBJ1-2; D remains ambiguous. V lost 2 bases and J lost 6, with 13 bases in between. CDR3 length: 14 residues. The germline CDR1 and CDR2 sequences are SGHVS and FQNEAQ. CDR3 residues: CASSLMGPPHGYTF. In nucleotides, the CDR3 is TGTGCCAGCAGCTTAATGGGTCCCCCCCATGGCTACACCTTC.

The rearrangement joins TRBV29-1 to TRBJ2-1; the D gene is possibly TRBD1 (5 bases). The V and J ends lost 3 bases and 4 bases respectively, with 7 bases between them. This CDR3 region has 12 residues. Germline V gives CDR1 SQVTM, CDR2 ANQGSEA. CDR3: CSVDSGYNEQFF. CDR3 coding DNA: TGCAGCGTTGATTCAGGGTACAATGAGCAGTTCTTC.

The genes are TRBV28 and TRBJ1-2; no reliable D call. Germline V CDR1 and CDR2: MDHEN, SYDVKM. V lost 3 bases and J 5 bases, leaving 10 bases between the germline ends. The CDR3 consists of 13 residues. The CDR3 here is CASSFSLQYGYTF. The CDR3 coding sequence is TGTGCCAGCAGTTTTAGTTTACAGTATGGCTACACCTTC.

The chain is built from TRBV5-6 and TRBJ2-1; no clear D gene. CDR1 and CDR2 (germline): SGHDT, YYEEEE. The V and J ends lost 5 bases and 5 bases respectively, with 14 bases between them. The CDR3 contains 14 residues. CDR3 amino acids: CASSRGYADNEQFF. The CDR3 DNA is TGTGCCAGCAGTCGAGGTTATGCAGACAATGAGCAGTTCTTC.

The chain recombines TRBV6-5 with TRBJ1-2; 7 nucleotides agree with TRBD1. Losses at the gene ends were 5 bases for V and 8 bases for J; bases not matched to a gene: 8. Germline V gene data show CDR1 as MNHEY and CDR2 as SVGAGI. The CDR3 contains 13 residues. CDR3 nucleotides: TGTGCCAGCAGTCGACAGGGTGACGGCGGCTACACCTTC. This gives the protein CASSRQGDGGYTF.

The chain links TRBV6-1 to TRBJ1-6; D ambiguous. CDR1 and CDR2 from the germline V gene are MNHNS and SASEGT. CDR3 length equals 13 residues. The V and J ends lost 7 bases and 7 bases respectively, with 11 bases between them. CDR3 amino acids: CASKISGNSPLHF. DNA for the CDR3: TGTGCCAGCAAAATAAGCGGCAATTCACCCCTCCACTTT.

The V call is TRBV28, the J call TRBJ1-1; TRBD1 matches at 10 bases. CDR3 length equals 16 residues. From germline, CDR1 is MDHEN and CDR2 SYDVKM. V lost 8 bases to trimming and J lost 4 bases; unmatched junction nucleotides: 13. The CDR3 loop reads CASPRDRGGVGTEAFF. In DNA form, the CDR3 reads TGTGCCAGCCCCCGGGACAGGGGAGGAGTTGGCACTGAAGCTTTCTTT.

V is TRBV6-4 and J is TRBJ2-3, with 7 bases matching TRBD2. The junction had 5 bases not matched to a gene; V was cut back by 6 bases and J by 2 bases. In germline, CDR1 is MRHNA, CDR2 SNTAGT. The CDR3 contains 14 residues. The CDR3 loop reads CASRREMVTDTQYF. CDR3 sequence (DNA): TGTGCCAGCAGGCGGGAGATGGTCACAGATACGCAGTATTTT.

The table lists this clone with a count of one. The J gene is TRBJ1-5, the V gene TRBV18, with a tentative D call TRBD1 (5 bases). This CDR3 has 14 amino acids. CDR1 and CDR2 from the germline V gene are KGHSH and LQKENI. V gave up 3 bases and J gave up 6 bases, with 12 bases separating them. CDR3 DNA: TGTGCCAGCTCACCGGCGGGGGAAGGTCAGCCCCAGCATTTT. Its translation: CASSPAGEGQPQHF.

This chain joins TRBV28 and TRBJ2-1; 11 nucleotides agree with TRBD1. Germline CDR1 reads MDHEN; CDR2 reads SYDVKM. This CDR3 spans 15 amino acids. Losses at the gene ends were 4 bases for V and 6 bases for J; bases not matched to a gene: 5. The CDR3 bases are TGTGCCAGCAGTTATTTGGGGACAGGGGGCAATGAGCAGTTCTTC. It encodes CASSYLGTGGNEQFF.

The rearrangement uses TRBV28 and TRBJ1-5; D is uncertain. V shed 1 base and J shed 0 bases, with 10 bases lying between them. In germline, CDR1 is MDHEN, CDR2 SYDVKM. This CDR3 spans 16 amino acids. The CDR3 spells CASSLLPRNSNQPQHF. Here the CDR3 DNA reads TGTGCCAGCAGTTTATTGCCACGGAATAGCAATCAGCCCCAGCATTTT.

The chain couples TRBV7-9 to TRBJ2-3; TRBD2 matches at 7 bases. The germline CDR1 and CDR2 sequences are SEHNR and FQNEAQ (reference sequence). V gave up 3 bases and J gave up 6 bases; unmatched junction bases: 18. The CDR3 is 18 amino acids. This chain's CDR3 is CASSLTGGSANYTDTQYF. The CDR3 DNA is TGTGCCAGCAGCTTGACGGGGGGTAGCGCTAACTACACTGATACGCAGTATTTT.

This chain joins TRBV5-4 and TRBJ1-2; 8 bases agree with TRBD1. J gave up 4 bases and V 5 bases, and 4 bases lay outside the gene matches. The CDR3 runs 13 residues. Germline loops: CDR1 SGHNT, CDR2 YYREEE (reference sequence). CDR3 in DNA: TGTGCCAGCAGTCAGGGGGCCGGCTATGGCTACACCTTC. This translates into CASSQGAGYGYTF.

CDR3 protein: CASSFGQGVGEQYF. The CDR3, as DNA: TGTGCCAGCAGCTTCGGTCAGGGAGTCGGCGAGCAGTACTTC. This sequence joins TRBV5-6 and TRBJ2-7, with D possibly called TRBD1 or TRBD2 (5 bases each). Trimming took off 2 bases at V and 6 bases at J, with 15 bases between the two ends. Germline lookup yields CDR1 SGHDT and CDR2 YYEEEE. The CDR3 is made up of 14 amino acids.

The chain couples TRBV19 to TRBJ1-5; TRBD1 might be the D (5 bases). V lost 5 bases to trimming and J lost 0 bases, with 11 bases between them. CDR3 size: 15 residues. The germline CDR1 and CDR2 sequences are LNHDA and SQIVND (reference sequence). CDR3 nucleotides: TGTGCCAGTAGTGTCCGACAGAGTAGCAATCAGCCCCAGCATTTT. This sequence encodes CASSVRQSSNQPQHF.

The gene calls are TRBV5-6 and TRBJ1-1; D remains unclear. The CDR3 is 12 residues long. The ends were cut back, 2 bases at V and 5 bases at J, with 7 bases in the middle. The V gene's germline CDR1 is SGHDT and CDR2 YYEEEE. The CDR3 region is CASSFLGTEAFF. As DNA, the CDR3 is TGTGCCAGCAGCTTTCTGGGAACTGAAGCTTTCTTT.

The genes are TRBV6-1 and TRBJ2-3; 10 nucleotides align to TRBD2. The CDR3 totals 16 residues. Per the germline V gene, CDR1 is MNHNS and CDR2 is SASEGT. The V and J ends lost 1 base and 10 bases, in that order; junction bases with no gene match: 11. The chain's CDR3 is CASSEGASGSFAAQYF. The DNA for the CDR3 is TGTGCCAGCAGTGAAGGAGCTAGCGGGAGTTTCGCTGCGCAGTATTTT.

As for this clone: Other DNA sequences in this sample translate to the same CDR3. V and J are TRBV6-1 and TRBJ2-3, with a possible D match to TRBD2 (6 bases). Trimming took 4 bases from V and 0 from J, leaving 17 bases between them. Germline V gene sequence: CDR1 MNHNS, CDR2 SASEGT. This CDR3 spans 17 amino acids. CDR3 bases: TGTGCCAGCAGTGTCTGGAGCGGGCGAATTAGCACAGATACGCAGTATTTT. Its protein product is CASSVWSGRISTDTQYF.

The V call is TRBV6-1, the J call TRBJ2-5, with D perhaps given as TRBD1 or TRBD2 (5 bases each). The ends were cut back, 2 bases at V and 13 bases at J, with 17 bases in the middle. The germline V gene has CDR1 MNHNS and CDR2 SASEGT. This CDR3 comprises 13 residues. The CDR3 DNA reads TGTGCCAGCAGTGAAAAAATTGGGACCCACGGGTACTTC. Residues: CASSEKIGTHGYF.

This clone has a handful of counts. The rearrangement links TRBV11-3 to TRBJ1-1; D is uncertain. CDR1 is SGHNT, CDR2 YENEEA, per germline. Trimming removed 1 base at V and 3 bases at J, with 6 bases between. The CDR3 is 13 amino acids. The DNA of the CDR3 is TGTGCCAGCAGCTTAGCTGAGGACACTGAAGCTTTCTTT. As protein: CASSLAEDTEAFF.

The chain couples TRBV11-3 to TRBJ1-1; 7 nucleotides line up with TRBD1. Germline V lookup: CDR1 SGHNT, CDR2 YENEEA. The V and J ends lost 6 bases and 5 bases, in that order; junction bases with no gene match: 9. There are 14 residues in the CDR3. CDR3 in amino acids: CASSLTGEKTEAFF. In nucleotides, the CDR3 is TGTGCCAGCAGTCTCACAGGGGAAAAAACTGAAGCTTTCTTT.

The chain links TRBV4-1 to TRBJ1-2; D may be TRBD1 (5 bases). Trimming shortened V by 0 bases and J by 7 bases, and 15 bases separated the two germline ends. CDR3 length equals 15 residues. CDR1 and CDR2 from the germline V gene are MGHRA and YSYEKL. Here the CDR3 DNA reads TGCGCCAGCAGCCAAGATTCGGGGGAATTCGGTGGCTACACCTTC. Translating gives CASSQDSGEFGGYTF.

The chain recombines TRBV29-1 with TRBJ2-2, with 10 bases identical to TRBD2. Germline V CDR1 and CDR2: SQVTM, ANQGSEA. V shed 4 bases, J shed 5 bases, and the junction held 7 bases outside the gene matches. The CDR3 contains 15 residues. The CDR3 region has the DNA TGCAGCGTTGTACCTAGCGGGAGACGTACCGGGGAGCTGTTTTTT. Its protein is CSVVPSGRRTGELFF.

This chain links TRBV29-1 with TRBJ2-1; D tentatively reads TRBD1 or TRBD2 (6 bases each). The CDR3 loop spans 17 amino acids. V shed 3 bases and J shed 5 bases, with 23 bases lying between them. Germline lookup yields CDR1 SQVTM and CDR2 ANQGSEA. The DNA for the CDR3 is TGCAGCGTTGATAGGGGGACTTTCGATATAATCGACAATGAGCAGTTCTTC. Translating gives CSVDRGTFDIIDNEQFF.

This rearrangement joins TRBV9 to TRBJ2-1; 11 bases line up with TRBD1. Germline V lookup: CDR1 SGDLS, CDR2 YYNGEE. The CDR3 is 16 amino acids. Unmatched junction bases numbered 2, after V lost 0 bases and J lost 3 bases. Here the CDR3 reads CASSVVGTGGYNEQFF. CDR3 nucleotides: TGTGCCAGCAGCGTAGTCGGGACAGGGGGCTACAATGAGCAGTTCTTC.

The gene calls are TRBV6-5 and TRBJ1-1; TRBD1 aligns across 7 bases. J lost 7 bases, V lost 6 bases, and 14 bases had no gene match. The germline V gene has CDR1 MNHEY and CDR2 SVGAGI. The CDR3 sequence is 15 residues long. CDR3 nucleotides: TGTGCCAGCAGAGACAGGGTTTATTCGGGGGGTGAAGCTTTCTTT. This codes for CASRDRVYSGGEAFF.

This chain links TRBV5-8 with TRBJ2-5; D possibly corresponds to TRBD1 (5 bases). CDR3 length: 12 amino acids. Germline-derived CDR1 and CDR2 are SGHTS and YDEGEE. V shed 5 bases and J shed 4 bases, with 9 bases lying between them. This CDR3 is CASRGRGETQYF. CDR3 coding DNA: TGTGCCAGCAGAGGTAGGGGAGAGACCCAGTACTTC.

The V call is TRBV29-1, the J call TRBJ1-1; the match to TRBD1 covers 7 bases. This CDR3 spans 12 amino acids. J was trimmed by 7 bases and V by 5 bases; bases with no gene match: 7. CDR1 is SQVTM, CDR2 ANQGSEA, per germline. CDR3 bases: TGCAGCGTTCTAGGGAACAGGGGTGAAGCTTTCTTT. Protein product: CSVLGNRGEAFF.

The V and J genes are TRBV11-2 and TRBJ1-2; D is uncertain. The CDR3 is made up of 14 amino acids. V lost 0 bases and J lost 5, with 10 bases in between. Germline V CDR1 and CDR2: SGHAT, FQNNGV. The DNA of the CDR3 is TGTGCCAGCAGCTTAGACAGGTTCTTATATGGCTACACCTTC. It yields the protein CASSLDRFLYGYTF.

CDR3 residues: CARSGSQGHQDYGYTF. Here the CDR3 DNA reads TGTGCCAGAAGCGGGTCACAGGGACACCAGGACTATGGCTACACCTTC. The rearrangement uses TRBV5-3 and TRBJ1-2, with D perhaps matching TRBD1 (6 bases). TRBV5-3 is sorted into the ORF group, with uncertain function. The V end was cut by 4 bases, the J end by 3 bases, with 19 bases between. This CDR3 comprises 16 residues.

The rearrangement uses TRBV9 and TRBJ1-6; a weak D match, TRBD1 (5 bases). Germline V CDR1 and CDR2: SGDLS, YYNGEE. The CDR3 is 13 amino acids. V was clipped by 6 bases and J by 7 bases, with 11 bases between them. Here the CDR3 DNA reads TGTGCCAGCACCCGAGGGGAAAATTCACCCCTCCACTTT. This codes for CASTRGENSPLHF.

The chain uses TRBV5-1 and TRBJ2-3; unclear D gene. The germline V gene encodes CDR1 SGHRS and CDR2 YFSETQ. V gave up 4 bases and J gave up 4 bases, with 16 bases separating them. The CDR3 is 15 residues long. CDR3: CASSARPNRADTQYF. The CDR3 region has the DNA TGCGCCAGCAGCGCGCGTCCGAATCGGGCAGATACGCAGTATTTT.